The 10 T cell receptor beta chains presented below share a single source sample, sequenced in a study of OX40 agonist ivuxolimab in advanced cancers. Some clones are missing from TCRdb's copy, which holds only in-frame ones; the method was immunoSEQ multiplex PCR. This table holds 26,000 or so clones, less than 85% found once. The specimen was CD4+ or CD8+ T cells sorted from blood, collected in a trial of the OX40 agonist ivuxolimab. Source of these receptors: an adult with an advanced solid tumor such as melanoma, head and neck, liver or kidney cancer.

This chain uses TRBV27 with TRBJ1-2; TRBD1 matches at 7 bases. Germline V lookup: CDR1 MNHEY, CDR2 SMNVEV (reference sequence). J lost 4 bases, V lost 3 bases, and 5 bases had no gene match. CDR3 length: 14 residues. The CDR3 DNA reads TGTGCCAGCAGTTTTACAGGGGTTGGCTATGGCTACACCTTC. This encodes CASSFTGVGYGYTF.

This clone is large in the sample. The rearrangement links TRBV4-2 to TRBJ2-3; 10 bases line up with TRBD1. This CDR3 is built from 16 residues. The germline V gene encodes CDR1 LGHNA and CDR2 YNFKEQ. The ends lost 4 bases at V and 10 bases at J; junction bases unmatched: 14. CDR3 DNA sequence: TGTGCCAGCAGCCCCATTTGGGACAGGGGTAGTTGGGCGCAGTATTTT. Translation: CASSPIWDRGSWAQYF.

This chain joins TRBV6-5 and TRBJ1-2; 7 positions agree with TRBD1. V lost 4 bases, J lost 3 bases, and 11 bases stayed unmatched. Germline CDR1 reads MNHEY; CDR2 reads SVGAGI. This CDR3 comprises 16 residues. In nucleotides, the CDR3 is TGTGCCAGCAGTTTTTTGGAGGGGGCGCTCGACTATGGCTACACCTTC. This translates into CASSFLEGALDYGYTF.

The CDR3 coding sequence is TGCGCCAGCAGCCCCGACAGGGCTTCGGCCAAAAACATTCAGTACTTC. It codes for CASSPDRASAKNIQYF. This chain uses TRBV5-1 with TRBJ2-4; the match to TRBD1 covers 7 bases. The CDR3 is made up of 16 amino acids. Germline loops: CDR1 SGHRS, CDR2 YFSETQ. J lost 1 base, V lost 4 bases, and 8 bases had no gene match.

The chain is built from TRBV6-5 and TRBJ1-2; 10 bases line up with TRBD1. The CDR3 has 15 amino acids. Germline CDR1 reads MNHEY; CDR2 reads SVGAGI. V shed 1 base, J shed 6 bases, and the junction held 5 bases outside the gene matches. CDR3: CASSYFQGTGDGYTF. For the CDR3, the DNA is TGTGCCAGCAGTTACTTCCAGGGGACAGGGGATGGCTACACCTTC.

The chain has TRBV5-1 and TRBJ1-3; no definite D call. V gave up 0 bases and J gave up 0 bases, with 4 bases separating them. The CDR3 covers 14 residues. Germline assignment: CDR1 SGHRS and CDR2 YFSETQ. The CDR3 region has the DNA TGCGCCAGCAGCTTGGACAGCTCTGGAAACACCATATATTTT. Translated: CASSLDSSGNTIYF.

The chain has TRBV6-5 and TRBJ1-2; D is undetermined. CDR3 length: 13 residues. Trimming removed 2 bases at V and 8 bases at J, with 12 bases between. Per germline, CDR1 MNHEY and CDR2 SVGAGI. CDR3 loop: CASSYGVRYGYTF. The CDR3 DNA is TGTGCCAGCAGTTACGGGGTCCGCTACGGCTACACCTTC.

V usage is TRBV5-8 and J usage is TRBJ1-5; no definite D call. From germline, CDR1 is SGHTS and CDR2 YDEGEE. The CDR3 totals 12 residues. V was trimmed by 0 bases and J by 6 bases, leaving 4 bases between them. In DNA form, the CDR3 reads TGTGCCAGCAGCTTGGTTTTTCAGCCCCAGCATTTT. Encoded protein: CASSLVFQPQHF.

The V call is TRBV10-3, the J call TRBJ1-2, with D unresolved. The CDR3 spans 11 residues. Per the germline V gene, CDR1 is ENHRY and CDR2 is SYGVKD. Trimming removed 11 bases at V and 8 bases at J, with 15 bases between. CDR3 DNA sequence: TGTGCCTCCCTCGGGCAGGACGGCTACACCTTC. Translation gives CASLGQDGYTF.

The gene calls are TRBV7-8 and TRBJ2-2; D gene uncertain. The germline V gene encodes CDR1 SGHVS and CDR2 FQNEAQ. V was clipped by 5 bases and J by 4 bases, with 8 bases between them. CDR3 length: 13 residues. For the CDR3, the DNA is TGTGCCAGCAGCCTACGAAGCACCGGGGAGCTGTTTTTT. Residues: CASSLRSTGELFF.